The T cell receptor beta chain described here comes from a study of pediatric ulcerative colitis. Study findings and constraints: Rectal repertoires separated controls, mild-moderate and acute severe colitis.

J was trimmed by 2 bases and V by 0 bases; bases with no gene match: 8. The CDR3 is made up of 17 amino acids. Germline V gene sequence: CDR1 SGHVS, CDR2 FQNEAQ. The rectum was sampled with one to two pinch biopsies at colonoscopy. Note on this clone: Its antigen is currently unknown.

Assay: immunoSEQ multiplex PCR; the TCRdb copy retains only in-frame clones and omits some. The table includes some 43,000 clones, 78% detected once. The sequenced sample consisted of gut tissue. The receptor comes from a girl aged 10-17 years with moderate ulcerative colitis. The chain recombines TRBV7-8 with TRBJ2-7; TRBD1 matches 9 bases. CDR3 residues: CASSLATGTGIPYEQYF. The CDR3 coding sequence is TGTGCCAGCAGCTTAGCTACCGGGACAGGGATCCCCTACGAGCAGTACTTC.